Detailed here is one T cell receptor (beta chain). The sample belongs to a study of blood T cell repertoires in COVID-19. CDR3 length equals 11 residues. Looked up from germline, CDR1 is SGHRS and CDR2 is YFSETQ. V gave up 1 base and J gave up 5 bases, with 2 bases separating them. The assay was immunoSEQ multiplex PCR, and TCRdb's table has in-frame clones only and misses some. This table holds about 240,000 clones, roughly 80% found once. This receptor was taken from a woman aged 80 or over with acute or convalescent COVID-19. This chain links TRBV5-1 with TRBJ2-3; D is unresolved. The sample comprised peripheral blood. CDR3 region: CASSLQDTQYF. The CDR3, as DNA: TGCGCCAGCAGCTTGCAAGATACGCAGTATTTT. Based on the CDR3 plus reference TRBV5-1 and TRBJ2-3, the full variable domain is KAGVTQTPRYLIKTRGQQVTLSCSPISGHRSVSWYQQTPGQGLQFLFEYFSETQRNKGNFPGRFSGRQFSNSRSEMNVSTLELGDSALYLCASSLQDTQYFGPGTRLTVL.